This T cell receptor beta chain emerged from a study of blood T cell repertoires in COVID-19. Overall study: Samples of COVID-19 (acute and convalescent) were obtained from the United States, Italy and Spain.

Original methodology: Nucleated cell counts were estimated from reference gene primer amplification. The method was immunoSEQ multiplex PCR; TCRdb's version includes in-frame clones alone and lacks a portion of them. The D gene and trimming were derived from the DNA, and the V and J assignments and clone size from that table. This sample has some 450,000 clones; about 91% occur once, and the top ten carry 10% to 15%. This clone has only one observation. Germline trimming cut 4 bases from V and 2 bases from J; bases unmatched to any gene: 7. CDR1 is SGHRS, CDR2 YFSETQ, per germline. CDR3 length: 16 amino acids.

The sequenced sample consisted of peripheral blood. The sequence came from a woman aged 45-65 years with COVID-19, enrolled during active disease. The chain links TRBV5-1 to TRBJ2-3; 10 bases are shared with TRBD2. The CDR3 nucleotides read TGCGCCAGCAGCCCGTCCCTAGCGGGGGCCACAGATACGCAGTATTTT. It translates to CASSPSLAGATDTQYF.